The sequence of this TCR beta chain was determined in a study of T cell responses to AZD1222 COVID-19 vaccine. General study findings and limits: Clonal diversity was possibly underestimated, and the donors were mostly white British, with more females. Reportedly, nearly half the spike-specific TCRs target unmutated variant regions. Spike-specific TCR breadth and depth grew following two AZD1222 doses.

Clones were sequenced by immunoSEQ multiplex PCR, and TCRdb holds only the in-frame ones, with some missing. The sample lists over 70,000 clones; over 65% were seen once. Germline V CDR1 and CDR2: MNHEY, SVGAGI. The CDR3 consists of 15 residues. V lost 4 bases to trimming and J lost 7 bases; unmatched junction nucleotides: 10. Turning to this clone: Its target is not known.

The specimen was peripheral blood, collected 28 days after the second dose of the MenACWY control vaccine. This TCR came from an adult who received the MenACWY meningococcal vaccine as a control. The chain employs TRBV6-5 and TRBJ2-3, with 8 nucleotides matching TRBD2. CDR3 bases: TGTGCCAGCAGTTGGGGGACTAGGGAACTGAATACGCAGTATTTT. Protein sequence: CASSWGTRELNTQYF.